This T cell receptor beta chain was profiled in a study of T cell responses to AZD1222 COVID-19 vaccine. V shed 7 bases and J shed 0 bases, with 19 bases lying between them. The CDR3 is made up of 17 amino acids. The germline V gene has CDR1 MNHEY and CDR2 SVGEGT. Overall study results and limits: Unmutated regions of variants are reportedly targeted by nearly half of spike-specific TCRs. Dominant at 160-218 and 743-854, vaccine-associated CD4 TCRs also spanned spike. Spike-specific TCR breadth rose after two AZD1222 doses, and depth rose as well.

Clones were sequenced by immunoSEQ multiplex PCR, and TCRdb holds only the in-frame ones, with some missing. The sample yields about 100,000 clones, about 87% seen once. Points on this clone: Its antigen is still unknown.

The sequence was collected from an adult in good health. The specimen comprised peripheral blood, sampled on day 0 of AZD1222 vaccination. The chain combines TRBV6-2 or TRBV6-3 with TRBJ1-5; D remains unclear. This CDR3 reads CASTPAPSGYSNQPQHF. The CDR3 coding sequence is TGTGCCAGCACCCCGGCCCCCTCAGGTTATAGCAATCAGCCCCAGCATTTT.